This T cell receptor (beta chain) was found in a study of graft-versus-host responses after intestinal transplantation. This table comes from immunoSEQ multiplex PCR, and its TCRdb copy is limited to in-frame clones, with some not included. This sample has 78,000 or so clones, with roughly 87% found just once. As regards this clone: No antigen is known for it.

Germline V gives CDR1 MNHEY, CDR2 SMNVEV (reference sequence). With 0 bases removed from V and 2 bases from J, the gap between germline ends came to 8 bases. The CDR3 runs to 14 residues. The receptor comes from a human donor who was the organ donor for an intestinal transplant. The chain couples TRBV27 to TRBJ2-7; the D gene could be TRBD1 or TRBD2 (5 bases each). The sample was unstimulated CD8+ T cells sorted from spleen or lymph node cells, taken before transplant. The CDR3 loop is CASSLSGAPYEQYF. CDR3 in DNA: TGTGCCAGCAGTTTATCCGGGGCCCCCTACGAGCAGTACTTC.